The 25 T cell receptor beta chains listed next were all sequenced from one sample in a study of blood T cell repertoires in COVID-19. The table came from immunoSEQ multiplex PCR; TCRdb's copy has only in-frame clones and leaves some out. The sample lists about 100,000 clones, approximately 86% seen once, with about an eighth in the top ten. Sequenced input: peripheral blood. Source of these receptors: a man between 45 and 60 years old with active or convalescent COVID-19.

V and J are TRBV5-1 and TRBJ2-7; a possible D gene is TRBD2 (6 bases). Germline CDR1 is SGHRS and CDR2 is YFSETQ. This CDR3 contains 14 residues. Trimming pared 4 bases from V and 7 bases from J, leaving 18 bases between. The CDR3 loop reads CASSPGLANWEQYF. In DNA form, the CDR3 reads TGCGCCAGCAGCCCGGGACTTGCCAATTGGGAGCAGTACTTC.

The chain uses TRBV19 and TRBJ2-3, with a tentative D call TRBD1 (6 bases). The CDR3 runs 14 residues. V was pared by 0 bases and J by 5 bases, with 9 bases between. Germline V lookup: CDR1 LNHDA, CDR2 SQIVND (reference sequence). CDR3 protein: CASSIEPQGDTQYF. DNA of the CDR3: TGTGCCAGTAGTATAGAACCACAGGGAGATACGCAGTATTTT.

The genes are TRBV15 and TRBJ2-7; D is undetermined. CDR1 and CDR2 (germline): LNHNV, YYDKDF (reference sequence). The CDR3 totals 13 residues. Trimming stripped 4 bases from V and 5 bases from J, with 12 bases between. The CDR3 here is CATSTTIADEQYF. In nucleotides, the CDR3 is TGTGCCACCAGCACAACAATCGCCGACGAGCAGTACTTC.

This rearrangement joins TRBV5-6 to TRBJ1-2; no definite D call. Trimming pared 2 bases from V and 0 bases from J, leaving 17 bases between. This CDR3 is built from 17 residues. Germline V gene lookup returns CDR1 SGHDT and CDR2 YYEEEE. The CDR3 spells CASSLVGESSSNYGYTF. DNA for the CDR3: TGTGCCAGCAGCTTAGTCGGTGAAAGCTCCTCTAACTATGGCTACACCTTC.

This chain uses TRBV25-1 with TRBJ2-7; possible D gene TRBD1, 6 bases. Per germline, CDR1 MGHDK and CDR2 SYGVNS. This CDR3 comprises 16 residues. Deletions cut 3 bases from V and 6 bases from J, with 21 bases between. Written as DNA, the CDR3 is TGTGCCAGCAGTGACCCAACGACAGGTCTCCGGGGCGAGCAGTACTTC. Encoded protein: CASSDPTTGLRGEQYF.

The J gene is TRBJ2-1, the V gene TRBV19; 10 nucleotides align to TRBD2. This CDR3 region has 16 residues. CDR1 and CDR2 from the germline V gene are LNHDA and SQIVND (reference sequence). V gave up 5 bases and J gave up 8 bases; unmatched junction bases: 12. The CDR3 DNA reads TGTGCCAGTAGTTTCCCGGGGAGCGGGAGGGGGTATGAGCAGTTCTTC. It codes for CASSFPGSGRGYEQFF.

The chain uses TRBV18 and TRBJ2-1; TRBD2 is a possible D gene (9 bases). Germline-derived CDR1 and CDR2 are KGHSH and LQKENI. V was clipped by 0 bases and J by 5 bases, with 17 bases between them. The CDR3 spans 17 residues. The CDR3 protein is CASSPPQGGLAHNEQFF. In DNA, the CDR3 is TGTGCCAGCTCACCACCACAGGGGGGACTAGCCCACAATGAGCAGTTCTTC.

The CDR3: CASSISLTTDTQYF. In DNA, the CDR3 is TGTGCCAGTAGTATTAGCCTAACCACAGATACGCAGTATTTT. The rearrangement joins TRBV19 to TRBJ2-3; no clear D gene. V lost 3 bases and J 2 bases, leaving 9 bases between the germline ends. CDR3 length: 14 amino acids. CDR1 and CDR2 from the germline V gene are LNHDA and SQIVND (reference sequence).

The J gene is TRBJ2-5, the V gene TRBV2; 10 bases agree with TRBD2. The CDR3 contains 16 residues. CDR1 is SNHLY and CDR2 is FYNNEI in the germline V gene. Losses at the gene ends were 1 base for V and 4 bases for J; bases not matched to a gene: 6. CDR3 sequence: CASSEVSGRGRETQYF. CDR3 nucleotides: TGTGCCAGCAGTGAAGTCAGCGGGAGGGGGCGAGAGACCCAGTACTTC. Based on the CDR3 plus reference TRBV2 and TRBJ2-5, the full variable domain is EPEVTQTPSHQVTQMGQEVILRCVPISNHLYFYWYRQILGQKVEFLVSFYNNEISEKSEIFDDQFSVERPDGSNFTLKIRSTKLEDSAMYFCASSEVSGRGRETQYFGPGTRLLVL.

The genes are TRBV5-1 and TRBJ2-5; 8 nucleotides match TRBD1. The CDR3 consists of 13 residues. Germline V gene data show CDR1 as SGHRS and CDR2 as YFSETQ. Unmatched junction bases numbered 4, after V lost 5 bases and J lost 4 bases. CDR3 nucleotide sequence: TGCGCCAGCAGTCTGGACAGGGTAGAGACCCAGTACTTC. This gives the protein CASSLDRVETQYF.

V is TRBV6-5 and J is TRBJ2-5, with D tentatively TRBD2 (6 bases). There are 16 residues in the CDR3. Germline values: CDR1 MNHEY, CDR2 SVGAGI. With 0 bases removed from V and 5 bases from J, the gap between germline ends came to 16 bases. The CDR3 protein is CASSYSGTPRRETQYF. CDR3 nucleotides: TGTGCCAGCAGTTACTCTGGGACTCCAAGGCGGGAGACCCAGTACTTC.

This sequence joins TRBV11-2 and TRBJ1-6; no clear D gene. Germline loops: CDR1 SGHAT, CDR2 FQNNGV. V was clipped by 5 bases and J by 7 bases, with 12 bases between them. CDR3 length: 14 residues. The CDR3 loop reads CASSAAVRNSPLHF. The CDR3, as DNA: TGTGCCAGCAGCGCAGCGGTTAGAAATTCACCCCTCCACTTT.

The chain joins TRBV2 to TRBJ2-5, with 8 bases identical to TRBD1. This CDR3 comprises 17 residues. The V and J ends lost 3 bases and 1 base, in that order; junction bases with no gene match: 10. Germline lookup yields CDR1 SNHLY and CDR2 FYNNEI. The CDR3 DNA is TGTGCCAGCAGTGAGGTCGGGACAGGATACATCCAAGAGACCCAGTACTTC. It is translated as CASSEVGTGYIQETQYF.

J is TRBJ2-4 and V is TRBV6-6; D remains ambiguous. CDR1 is MNHNY and CDR2 is SVGAGI in the germline V gene (reference sequence). V was cut by 2 bases and J by 7 bases, with 12 bases left in between. This CDR3 is 14 amino acids long. The CDR3 region has the DNA TGTGCCAGCAGTTACGAGCAATTGCGGAACATTCAGTACTTC. Protein sequence: CASSYEQLRNIQYF.

The chain is built from TRBV19 and TRBJ2-1, with 8 bases aligning to TRBD2. Germline loops: CDR1 LNHDA, CDR2 SQIVND (reference sequence). The CDR3 runs 16 residues. The junction had 12 bases not matched to a gene; V was cut back by 4 bases and J by 7 bases. The CDR3 is CASSKVGTRGENEQFF. CDR3 nucleotides: TGTGCCAGTAGTAAGGTGGGGACTAGAGGAGAAAATGAGCAGTTCTTC.

This chain uses TRBV5-6 with TRBJ1-1; D is perhaps TRBD1 (6 bases). Germline V gene lookup returns CDR1 SGHDT and CDR2 YYEEEE. Trimming shortened V by 0 bases and J by 7 bases, and 10 bases separated the two germline ends. The CDR3 is 13 amino acids. CDR3 DNA sequence: TGTGCCAGCAGCTTGGTACAGGGCGATGAAGCTTTCTTT. Translating it yields CASSLVQGDEAFF. The whole variable domain, filled in from reference TRBV5-6 and TRBJ1-1, reads DAGVTQSPTHLIKTRGQQVTLRCSPKSGHDTVSWYQQALGQGPQFIFQYYEEEERQRGNFPDRFSGHQFPNYSSELNVNALLLGDSALYLCASSLVQGDEAFFGQGTRLTVV.

This clone was seen a handful of times. V usage is TRBV6-1 and J usage is TRBJ1-2; D gene uncertain. The ends were cut back, 2 bases at V and 8 bases at J, with 3 bases in the middle. This CDR3 is 10 amino acids long. The germline gives CDR1 MNHNS, CDR2 SASEGT. The CDR3 nucleotides are TGTGCCAGCAGTGAAAGCGGCTACACCTTC. It yields the protein CASSESGYTF.

The CDR3 nucleotides read TGTGCCAGCAGTCCCAGACAGGGAGACTATGGCTACACCTTC. This translates into CASSPRQGDYGYTF. V usage is TRBV27 and J usage is TRBJ1-2; 7 bases are a match to TRBD1. CDR1 MNHEY and CDR2 SMNVEV come from the germline V gene (reference sequence). This CDR3 spans 14 amino acids. V lost 5 bases to trimming and J lost 3 bases; unmatched junction nucleotides: 6.

There are a few counts of this clone. V gene TRBV11-3 combines with J gene TRBJ2-5; D perhaps matches TRBD1 (6 bases). V lost 5 bases to trimming and J lost 4 bases, with 14 bases between them. Germline V gene lookup returns CDR1 SGHNT and CDR2 YENEEA. The CDR3 runs to 14 residues. CDR3 sequence: CASSPGAAAETQYF. For the CDR3, the DNA is TGTGCCAGCAGCCCAGGGGCGGCTGCAGAGACCCAGTACTTC. The full variable domain, its missing parts supplied by reference TRBV11-3 and TRBJ2-5, is EAGVVQSPRYKIIEKKQPVAFWCNPISGHNTLYWYLQNLGQGPELLIRYENEEAVDDSQLPKDRFSAERLKGVDSTLKIQPAELGDSAVYLCASSPGAAAETQYFGPGTRLLVL.

The chain joins TRBV29-1 to TRBJ2-1; the D is unclear. The V and J ends lost 6 bases and 10 bases respectively, with 13 bases between them. Germline CDR1 reads SQVTM; CDR2 reads ANQGSEA. The CDR3 is 11 residues long. The CDR3 sequence is CSVSRQREQFF. DNA of the CDR3: TGCAGCGTGAGCCGCCAGAGGGAGCAGTTCTTC.

The chain carries TRBV5-1 and TRBJ2-1, with TRBD2 as a possible D gene (5 bases). The CDR3 has 17 residues. The germline V gene has CDR1 SGHRS and CDR2 YFSETQ. The ends were cut back, 4 bases at V and 0 bases at J, with 17 bases in the middle. CDR3: CASSRFRGEGSYNEQFF. CDR3 bases: TGCGCCAGCAGCCGTTTCCGGGGTGAGGGCTCCTACAATGAGCAGTTCTTC. The full variable domain, in which reference TRBV5-1 and TRBJ2-1 provide the parts outside the CDR3, is KAGVTQTPRYLIKTRGQQVTLSCSPISGHRSVSWYQQTPGQGLQFLFEYFSETQRNKGNFPGRFSGRQFSNSRSEMNVSTLELGDSALYLCASSRFRGEGSYNEQFFGPGTRLTVL.

This chain uses TRBV5-4 with TRBJ2-2; TRBD2 matches at 12 bases. CDR1 and CDR2 from the germline V gene are SGHNT and YYREEE (reference sequence). With V trimmed by 3 bases and J by 5 bases, 5 bases remained unmatched. There are 16 residues in the CDR3. CDR3 amino acids: CASSWGLAGGTGELFF. The CDR3, as DNA: TGTGCCAGCAGCTGGGGACTAGCGGGTGGTACCGGGGAGCTGTTTTTT.

V gene TRBV5-1 combines with J gene TRBJ2-3; 8 positions match TRBD1. The CDR3 covers 15 residues. After removal of 4 bases from V and 2 bases from J, the junction contained 6 bases not matched to a gene. Germline V CDR1 and CDR2: SGHRS, YFSETQ. CDR3 protein: CASSRGQESTDTQYF. Here the CDR3 DNA reads TGCGCCAGCAGCCGGGGACAGGAATCCACAGATACGCAGTATTTT.

The V gene is TRBV2, the J gene TRBJ1-6; D perhaps matches TRBD1 (6 bases). V was trimmed by 5 bases and J by 6 bases, leaving 14 bases between them. This CDR3 spans 15 amino acids. Germline values: CDR1 SNHLY, CDR2 FYNNEI. In DNA, the CDR3 is TGTGCCAGCAGTCGGGACATAAAAAGTAATTCACCCCTCCACTTT. Encoded protein: CASSRDIKSNSPLHF.

The J gene is TRBJ2-6, the V gene TRBV2; D gene ambiguous. V lost 4 bases, J lost 4 bases, and 11 bases lay in between. CDR1 and CDR2 from the germline V gene are SNHLY and FYNNEI. CDR3 length: 15 residues. The CDR3 loop reads CASSVGHPGANVLTF. The CDR3, as DNA: TGTGCCAGCAGTGTGGGCCATCCCGGGGCCAACGTCCTGACTTTC.